Described below is a single T cell receptor (beta chain) sequence and its context. Its target is unknown. These data come from a study of breast tumors, draining lymph nodes, adjacent tissues. Study-level results: Luminal-like breast cancer showed significantly greater tumor-nontumor repertoire similarity than basal-like breast cancer did. The lymph node origin of tumor T cells was framed as consistent with a hypothesis, not demonstrated.

CDR1 SNHLY and CDR2 FYNNEI come from the germline V gene. Trimming removed 7 bases from V and 10 bases from J, with 25 bases in between. The length of the CDR3 is 15 residues. TCRdb called the multiplex PCR reads again in MiXCR, with one record for every CDR3 protein. The data show roughly 21,000 distinct CDR3 sequences, approximately 48% seen once. This sequence joins TRBV2 and TRBJ1-2; D remains unclear. This clonotype was sampled from a female donor with breast cancer. Some clones in this sample may be carry-over from other donors' samples. Sequences were obtained from breast tumor tissue. CDR3 bases: TGTGCCAGCAAGGAAGGCTGGGCCCTCCCAAAGGACTACACCTTC. Its protein is CASKEGWALPKDYTF. The full variable domain, with the rest looked up from reference TRBV2 and TRBJ1-2, is EPEVTQTPSHQVTQMGQEVILRCVPISNHLYFYWYRQILGQKVEFLVSFYNNEISEKSEIFDDQFSVERPDGSNFTLKIRSTKLEDSAMYFCASKEGWALPKDYTFGSGTRLTVV.